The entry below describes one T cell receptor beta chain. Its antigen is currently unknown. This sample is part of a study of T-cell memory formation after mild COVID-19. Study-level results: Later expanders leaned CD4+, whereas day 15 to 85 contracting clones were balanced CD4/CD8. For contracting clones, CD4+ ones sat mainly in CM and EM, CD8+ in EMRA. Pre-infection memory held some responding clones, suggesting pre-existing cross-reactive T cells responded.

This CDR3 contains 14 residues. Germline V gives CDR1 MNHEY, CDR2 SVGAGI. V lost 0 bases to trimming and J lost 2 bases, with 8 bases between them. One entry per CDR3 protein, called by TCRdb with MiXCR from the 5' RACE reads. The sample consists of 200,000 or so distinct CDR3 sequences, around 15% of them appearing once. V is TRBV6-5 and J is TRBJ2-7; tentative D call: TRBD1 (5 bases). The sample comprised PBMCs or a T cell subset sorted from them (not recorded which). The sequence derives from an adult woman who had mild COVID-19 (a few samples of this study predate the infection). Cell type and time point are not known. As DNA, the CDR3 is TGTGCCAGCAGTTACTCGACAGCGACCTACGAGCAGTACTTC. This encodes CASSYSTATYEQYF.